This TCR beta chain was found in a study of metastatic and nonmetastatic thyroid tumors. Per the germline V gene, CDR1 is MNHEY and CDR2 is SMNVEV (reference sequence). The CDR3 length is 14 residues. Deletions cut 5 bases from V and 6 bases from J, with 11 bases between. TCRdb recomputed clones from the PCR reads via MiXCR. The data hold 40,000 or so clones, with approximately 20% observed a single time. This clone was detected a few times. Before thyroid surgery, none of the patients had received any treatment. The clonotype was recovered from a female donor with papillary thyroid cancer or a benign thyroid nodule (not recorded which). Some clones in this sample may be carry-over from other donors' samples. The sample comprised blood. J is TRBJ1-6 and V is TRBV27, with D perhaps matching TRBD1 (5 bases). CDR3 coding DNA: TGTGCCAGCAGTCCGGTACAGGTTAATTCACCCCTCCACTTT. Its protein product is CASSPVQVNSPLHF.